Presented here are 32 T cell receptor beta chains from one specimen sequenced in a study of cytomegalovirus exposure and HLA in healthy donors. The PCR used 60 Vbeta and 13 Jbeta primers. Data came from immunoSEQ multiplex PCR; TCRdb stores just in-frame clones and leaves some out. The table includes 120,000 to 150,000 clones, around 80% detected once. The sequenced material came from PBMCs. These receptors all come from a middle-aged woman in good health and CMV-seronegative.

The chain carries TRBV18 and TRBJ2-2; D is unresolved. Per the germline V gene, CDR1 is KGHSH and CDR2 is LQKENI. The CDR3 runs 14 residues. With 3 bases removed from V and 1 base from J, the gap between germline ends came to 6 bases. The CDR3 is CASSPRLNTGELFF. CDR3 sequence (DNA): TGTGCCAGCTCACCGCGGCTGAACACCGGGGAGCTGTTTTTT.

This clone was picked up one time. The genes are TRBV4-1 and TRBJ2-7, with D possibly matching TRBD2 (6 bases). Germline CDR1 is MGHRA and CDR2 is YSYEKL. The germline V and J ends were trimmed by 4 bases and 3 bases, with 19 bases remaining between them. The CDR3 loop spans 16 amino acids. DNA for the CDR3: TGCGCCAGCAGCCGGACCGGAGGGCAGGTTGGCTACGAGCAGTACTTC. It is translated as CASSRTGGQVGYEQYF.

J is TRBJ2-7 and V is TRBV27; 10 bases are a match to TRBD2. There are 13 residues in the CDR3. CDR1 is MNHEY and CDR2 is SMNVEV in the germline V gene (reference sequence). The V gene end was trimmed by 8 bases and the J gene end by 0 bases; junction bases not matched to a gene: 1. The CDR3 loop reads CASASGSSYEQYF. The CDR3 nucleotides are TGTGCCAGCGCTAGCGGGAGCTCCTACGAGCAGTACTTC.

J is TRBJ2-3 and V is TRBV12-5; the match to TRBD2 covers 12 bases. The V gene's germline CDR1 is LGHNT and CDR2 FRNRAP. V trimming: 7 bases; J trimming: 2 bases; junction bases outside the gene matches: 7. The CDR3 consists of 16 residues. For the CDR3, the DNA is TGTGCTAGTGCCAACGGACTAGCGGGGTTCACAGATACGCAGTATTTT. This translates into CASANGLAGFTDTQYF.

This rearrangement joins TRBV5-8 to TRBJ2-7; 11 bases map to TRBD1. Germline CDR1 reads SGHTS; CDR2 reads YDEGEE. The CDR3 runs to 16 residues. The J segment lost 4 bases and the V segment lost 2 bases, leaving 8 bases of the junction unmatched. CDR3 sequence (DNA): TGTGCCAGCAGCTTAAGCATGGGACAGGGGGTGTACGAGCAGTACTTC. It encodes CASSLSMGQGVYEQYF.

V and J are TRBV28 and TRBJ2-4; maybe TRBD2 (7 bases). Trimming stripped 3 bases from V and 4 bases from J, with 13 bases between. This CDR3 contains 15 residues. Germline loops: CDR1 MDHEN, CDR2 SYDVKM. The CDR3 protein is CASSFPGGLKNIQYF. DNA for the CDR3: TGTGCCAGCAGTTTCCCGGGGGGCCTGAAAAACATTCAGTACTTC.

The J gene is TRBJ2-5, the V gene TRBV5-1, with D hard to call. Per the germline V gene, CDR1 is SGHRS and CDR2 is YFSETQ. V shed 0 bases and J shed 1 base, with 7 bases lying between them. The CDR3 is made up of 14 amino acids. The CDR3 DNA follows: TGCGCCAGCAGCTTGGTGGCGGTCCAAGAGACCCAGTACTTC. Protein: CASSLVAVQETQYF.

This clone was recorded once. This chain joins TRBV27 and TRBJ2-1; the match to TRBD2 covers 7 bases. This CDR3 has 16 residues. V lost 0 bases, J lost 3 bases, and 5 bases stayed unmatched. Germline V gene data show CDR1 as MNHEY and CDR2 as SMNVEV (reference sequence). The CDR3: CASSLSAGTNYNEQFF. DNA of the CDR3: TGTGCCAGCAGTTTATCGGCCGGGACTAACTACAATGAGCAGTTCTTC.

The chain joins TRBV9 to TRBJ2-7, with 7 positions matching TRBD1. With 4 bases clipped from V and 4 bases from J, the junction kept 2 bases outside the gene matches. Germline CDR1 SGDLS, CDR2 YYNGEE. This CDR3 has 12 amino acids. The CDR3 spells CASSPQGYEQYF. DNA for the CDR3: TGTGCCAGCAGCCCACAGGGGTACGAGCAGTACTTC.

The chain joins TRBV7-9 to TRBJ2-7, with 8 bases lining up with TRBD1. The CDR3 consists of 12 residues. Germline CDR1 reads SEHNR; CDR2 reads FQNEAQ (reference sequence). J gave up 8 bases and V 6 bases, and 6 bases lay outside the gene matches. The CDR3 nucleotides read TGTGCCAGCAGGGAAGACAGGGGACAGCAGTACTTC. It specifies CASREDRGQQYF.

The V and J genes are TRBV18 and TRBJ1-5; weak D call: TRBD1 (6 bases). The CDR3 runs to 14 residues. In germline, CDR1 is KGHSH, CDR2 LQKENI. The germline V and J ends were trimmed by 3 bases and 3 bases, with 9 bases remaining between them. The CDR3 sequence: CASSPAGDNQPQHF. The CDR3, as DNA: TGTGCCAGCTCACCGGCAGGGGACAATCAGCCCCAGCATTTT. The whole variable domain, remainder taken from reference TRBV18 and TRBJ1-5, is NAGVMQNPRHLVRRRGQEARLRCSPMKGHSHVYWYRQLPEEGLKFMVYLQKENIIDESGMPKERFSAEFPKEGPSILRIQQVVRGDSAAYFCASSPAGDNQPQHFGDGTRLSIL.

This clone showed up just a few times. The rearrangement links TRBV10-1 to TRBJ2-1; tentatively, D is TRBD2 (5 bases). Germline V lookup: CDR1 WNHNN, CDR2 SYGVQD (reference sequence). The CDR3 contains 15 residues. The V gene lost 6 bases and the J gene lost 1 base, with 13 bases spanning the gap. The DNA for the CDR3 is TGCGCCAGCAGCAGTGGCTCGGGGTCCTACAATGAGCAGTTCTTC. Translated, it gives CASSSGSGSYNEQFF.

The chain recombines TRBV4-2 with TRBJ2-7; TRBD1 matches at 8 bases. This CDR3 contains 16 residues. CDR1 is LGHNA, CDR2 YNFKEQ, per germline. Trimming cost V 4 bases and J 5 bases; bases outside gene matches: 13. The CDR3 reads CASSLRGTGVGDEQYF. CDR3 bases: TGTGCCAGCAGCCTCCGCGGGACAGGAGTAGGGGACGAGCAGTACTTC.

This chain links TRBV9 with TRBJ2-1; no clear D. The length of the CDR3 is 11 residues. Between the trimmed V and J ends, which lost 4 bases and 5 bases, there was a span of 4 bases. The germline V gene encodes CDR1 SGDLS and CDR2 YYNGEE. CDR3 bases: TGTGCCAGCAGCCCCGACAATGAGCAGTTCTTC. This gives the protein CASSPDNEQFF.

The CDR3 DNA is TGTGCCAGCAGCCGGGACAGGGACACTGAAGCTTTCTTT. Protein: CASSRDRDTEAFF. The J gene is TRBJ1-1, the V gene TRBV7-2, with 9 positions matching TRBD1. The CDR3 length is 13 residues. The junction had 1 base not matched to a gene; V was cut back by 5 bases and J by 3 bases. The V gene's germline CDR1 is SGHTA and CDR2 FQGNSA.

The V call is TRBV28, the J call TRBJ2-2; D is uncertain. This CDR3 is built from 12 residues. V was clipped by 3 bases and J by 6 bases, with 5 bases between them. Germline V gives CDR1 MDHEN, CDR2 SYDVKM. CDR3 amino acids: CASSFRPGELFF. DNA of the CDR3: TGTGCCAGCAGTTTCCGTCCCGGGGAGCTGTTTTTT.

This rearrangement joins TRBV6-5 to TRBJ1-6; D might be TRBD1 (5 bases). Looked up from germline, CDR1 is MNHEY and CDR2 is SVGAGI. This CDR3 is built from 16 residues. Trimming pared 0 bases from V and 6 bases from J, leaving 12 bases between. CDR3: CASSYSTGALNSPLHF. The CDR3 DNA sequence: TGTGCCAGCAGTTACTCGACTGGGGCGCTTAATTCACCCCTCCACTTT.

This chain links TRBV7-3 with TRBJ2-2, with D tentatively TRBD2 (6 bases). The CDR3 consists of 14 residues. From germline, CDR1 is SGHTA and CDR2 FQGTGA. Trimming stripped 5 bases from V and 3 bases from J, with 10 bases between. CDR3 residues: CASSRREYTGELFF. CDR3 DNA: TGTGCCAGCAGCAGGAGGGAATACACCGGGGAGCTGTTTTTT.

The chain recombines TRBV7-8 with TRBJ2-2, with D unresolved. Germline V gene data show CDR1 as SGHVS and CDR2 as FQNEAQ. The CDR3 spans 16 residues. V was pared by 3 bases and J by 8 bases, with 19 bases between. CDR3 region: CASSFWNRGTQGELFF. CDR3 bases: TGTGCCAGCAGCTTTTGGAATCGCGGCACCCAAGGGGAGCTGTTTTTT.

The chain has TRBV4-1 and TRBJ1-2; no clear D gene. The CDR3 contains 12 residues. Trimming removed 3 bases from V and 3 bases from J, with 5 bases in between. Germline V gives CDR1 MGHRA, CDR2 YSYEKL. The CDR3 is CASSQGHYGYTF. The CDR3 DNA is TGCGCCAGCAGCCAGGGCCACTATGGCTACACCTTC.

The chain recombines TRBV4-3 with TRBJ2-3; D may be TRBD2 (6 bases). The CDR3 has 14 amino acids. CDR1 and CDR2 from the germline V gene are LGHNA and YSLEER. Trimming cost V 0 bases and J 6 bases, with 10 bases left between them. The chain's CDR3 is CASSQDLAADTQYF. The CDR3 DNA is TGCGCCAGCAGCCAAGATTTAGCGGCGGATACGCAGTATTTT.

J is TRBJ2-1 and V is TRBV7-3; no clear D. Trimming removed 3 bases at V and 8 bases at J, with 11 bases between. This CDR3 contains 13 residues. Per germline, CDR1 SGHTA and CDR2 FQGTGA. This CDR3 is CASSFVPGDEQFF. The DNA of the CDR3 is TGTGCCAGCAGCTTCGTCCCGGGTGATGAGCAGTTCTTC.

The chain couples TRBV4-1 to TRBJ1-6; TRBD1 aligns across 9 bases. Germline V lookup: CDR1 MGHRA, CDR2 YSYEKL. Unmatched junction bases numbered 3, after V lost 0 bases and J lost 6 bases. There are 16 residues in the CDR3. This CDR3 reads CASSQDGTGFNSPLHF. The CDR3 nucleotides are TGCGCCAGCAGCCAAGATGGGACAGGGTTTAATTCACCCCTCCACTTT.

In this sample, this clone turned up once. The chain is built from TRBV7-9 and TRBJ2-1, with D perhaps matching TRBD2 (6 bases). Germline-derived CDR1 and CDR2 are SEHNR and FQNEAQ (reference sequence). V shed 5 bases and J shed 3 bases, with 11 bases lying between them. The CDR3 totals 14 residues. The CDR3 DNA reads TGTGCCAGCAGCCCTAGCGAGTACTACAATGAGCAGTTCTTC. Its protein product is CASSPSEYYNEQFF. Based on the CDR3 plus reference TRBV7-9 and TRBJ2-1, the full variable domain is DTGVSQNPRHKITKRGQNVTFRCDPISEHNRLYWYRQTLGQGPEFLTYFQNEAQLEKSRLLSDRFSAERPKGSFSTLEIQRTEQGDSAMYLCASSPSEYYNEQFFGPGTRLTVL.

This clone has just a few counts. The V call is TRBV9, the J call TRBJ2-7; the D gene is possibly TRBD2 (7 bases). Trimming removed 5 bases from V and 3 bases from J, with 24 bases in between. The CDR3 is 17 residues long. The germline V gene encodes CDR1 SGDLS and CDR2 YYNGEE. The CDR3, as DNA: TGTGCCAGCAGTCCTACTATAGGGGGGGCCCTAATCTACGAGCAGTACTTC. The encoded protein is CASSPTIGGALIYEQYF.

The gene calls are TRBV11-2 and TRBJ2-4, with D possibly TRBD2 on 5 matching bases. Germline lookup yields CDR1 SGHAT and CDR2 FQNNGV. This CDR3 comprises 16 residues. V lost 0 bases and J lost 5, with 14 bases in between. DNA of the CDR3: TGTGCCAGCAGCTTAGAAGGCTTTAGCGCCGAAAACATTCAGTACTTC. It is translated as CASSLEGFSAENIQYF.

Details on this clone: The sample carries other DNA sequences with the same CDR3. This sequence joins TRBV7-6 and TRBJ2-5; no clear D. V was cut by 1 base and J by 0 bases, with 15 bases left in between. The germline CDR1 and CDR2 sequences are SGHVS and FNYEAQ. CDR3 size: 17 residues. The CDR3 bases are TGTGCCAGCAGCTTAGATCTGCATCGCGAGTACCAAGAGACCCAGTACTTC. Its protein is CASSLDLHREYQETQYF.

This clone was found once. The rearrangement uses TRBV7-9 and TRBJ2-7; 8 bases map to TRBD2. CDR1 is SEHNR, CDR2 FQNEAQ, per germline (reference sequence). V shed 5 bases and J 3 bases; nucleotides not matched to a gene: 6. The CDR3 loop spans 14 amino acids. CDR3 DNA: TGTGCCAGCAGCAATAGCGGGACCTACTACGAGCAGTACTTC. Translated: CASSNSGTYYEQYF.

The chain couples TRBV21-1 to TRBJ2-1; the DNA was not compared with TRBD2, the D call given in the table. TRBV21-1 has pseudogene status. The CDR3 is 15 amino acids. In nucleotides, the CDR3 is TGTGCCAGCAGCACGGCGGGAGGGCCCTTCCACGAGCAGTTCTTC. It encodes CASSTAGGPFHEQFF.

This chain connects TRBV11-2 to TRBJ1-1; 11 bases are a match to TRBD1. Looked up from germline, CDR1 is SGHAT and CDR2 is FQNNGV. After removal of 5 bases from V and 3 bases from J, the junction contained 8 bases not matched to a gene. This CDR3 comprises 16 residues. The CDR3 nucleotides are TGTGCCAGCAGCCCATGGACAGGGGGCCGGGACACTGAAGCTTTCTTT. Residues: CASSPWTGGRDTEAFF.

The chain joins TRBV6-5 to TRBJ2-5; 8 bases map to TRBD1. The CDR3 is 14 amino acids. Germline assignment: CDR1 MNHEY and CDR2 SVGAGI. With 7 bases clipped from V and 2 bases from J, the junction kept 6 bases outside the gene matches. CDR3 region: CASTQGAFQETQYF. The CDR3 coding sequence is TGTGCCAGCACCCAGGGGGCGTTTCAAGAGACCCAGTACTTC.

The CDR3 loop is CASSTNEAGSNQPQHF. The DNA for the CDR3 is TGTGCCAGTAGTACCAACGAGGCAGGGAGCAATCAGCCCCAGCATTTT. J is TRBJ1-5 and V is TRBV19, with TRBD1 as a possible D gene (5 bases). The CDR3 is 16 amino acids. The V gene's germline CDR1 is LNHDA and CDR2 SQIVND (reference sequence). The V end lost 4 bases, the J end lost 1 base, and 14 bases lay between the germline ends.